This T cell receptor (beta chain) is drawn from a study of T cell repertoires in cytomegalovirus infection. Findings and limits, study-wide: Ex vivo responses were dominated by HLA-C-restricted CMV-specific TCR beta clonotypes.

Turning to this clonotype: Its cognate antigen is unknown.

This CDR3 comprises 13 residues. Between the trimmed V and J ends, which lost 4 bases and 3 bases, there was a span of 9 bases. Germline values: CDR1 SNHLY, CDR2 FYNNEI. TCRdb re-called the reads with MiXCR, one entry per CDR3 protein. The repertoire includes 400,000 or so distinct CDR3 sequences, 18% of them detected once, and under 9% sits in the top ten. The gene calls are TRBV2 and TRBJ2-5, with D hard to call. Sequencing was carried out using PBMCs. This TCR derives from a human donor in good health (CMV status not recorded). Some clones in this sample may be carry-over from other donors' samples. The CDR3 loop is CASSATQEETQYF. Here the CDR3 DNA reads TGTGCCAGCAGTGCTACGCAGGAAGAGACCCAGTACTTC.